This TCR beta chain is drawn from a study of vaccination effects on CD4 cells after COVID-19. For the study at large: The two convalescent patients provided samples 16 days and one week before vaccination. Findings and caveats of the study: Infection-derived and vaccine-derived clones contracted markedly late after vaccination.

Scientists isolated CD4+ T cells after a roughly ten-day culture period ended. This individual contracted SARS-CoV-2 between March and December 2020, as verified by PCR. Half of the medium was exchanged for IL-2 medium on both days 3 and 7. Germline V gives CDR1 SGDLS, CDR2 YYNGEE. Trimming removed 4 bases at V and 0 bases at J, with 14 bases between. The CDR3 contains 17 residues. Points on this clone: Antigen unknown.

Assay: immunoSEQ multiplex PCR; the TCRdb copy retains only in-frame clones and omits some. The table shows about 45,000 clones, with about 70% occurring only once. The receptor was isolated from a human donor who had a prior SARS-CoV-2 infection. Sequenced material: CD4+ T cells from PBMCs cultured without peptide, taken before COVID-19 vaccination. The rearrangement links TRBV9 to TRBJ1-6; a weak D match, TRBD1 (5 bases). Written as DNA, the CDR3 is TGTGCCAGCAGCCCGGAGGGGTGGAGCTCCTATAATTCACCCCTCCACTTT. Protein product: CASSPEGWSSYNSPLHF.